This T cell receptor beta chain stems from a study of T cells after yellow fever vaccination. Whole-study context: When fractions had low cell numbers, they were prepared with SMART-Seq v4 Ultra Low Input.

This CDR3 has 14 residues. V dropped 6 bases and J dropped 6 bases, with 16 bases sitting between them. Germline loops: CDR1 SGHKS, CDR2 YYEKEE (reference sequence). The table lists this clonotype with a few counts. Antigen unknown. TCRdb reprocessed the 5' RACE reads with MiXCR, giving one entry per CDR3 protein. The table has 150,000 to 200,000 distinct CDR3 sequences, approximately 11% seen once. Study-wide results and limits: One caveat is that FACS-sorted repertoires could contain abundant clonotypes contaminating from the bulk population. Booster sampling recovered most clones from primary vaccination (under 97% CD4, around 90% CD8).

This specimen consisted of CD8+ T cells sorted from PBMCs, obtained 15 days after the yellow fever booster vaccination. The genes are TRBV5-5 and TRBJ2-1; no reliable D call. The origin of this receptor is a man younger than 35 who received the YFV17D yellow fever vaccine. CDR3 loop: CASTNVGFGNEQFF. CDR3 sequence (DNA): TGTGCCAGCACCAACGTGGGGTTTGGCAATGAGCAGTTCTTC.